These 15 T cell receptor beta chains came from one sample sequenced in a study of T cell responses to AZD1222 COVID-19 vaccine (dated by TCRdb to about 2021). Libraries were prepared through the immunoSEQ multiplex PCR assay. TCRdb provides this immuneACCESS table in a form limited to in-frame rearrangements. Some clones are lacking; in checked studies, under half of them reflect an unresolved V gene, and why the rest are absent is not known. Recorded for this sample are about 98,000 clones; more than 70% of them occurred a single time. The ten largest clones represent about 18% of the sample. This specimen's time point label, per the study, means: baseline before first vaccination. The material was peripheral blood, obtained on day 0 of AZD1222 vaccination. The receptors come from an adult in good health.

V gene TRBV6-6 combines with J gene TRBJ2-2; D not certain. The V end was cut by 10 bases, the J end by 1 base, with 13 bases between. The CDR3 has 14 residues. Germline V lookup: CDR1 MNHNY, CDR2 SVGAGI (reference sequence). This chain's CDR3 is CATTRLLNTGELFF. The CDR3 nucleotides read TGTGCCACTACAAGACTTCTGAACACCGGGGAGCTGTTTTTT.

The chain uses TRBV19 and TRBJ1-5, with D tentatively TRBD1 (5 bases). Trimming stripped 6 bases from V and 3 bases from J, with 15 bases between. The CDR3 runs 15 residues. The germline V gene encodes CDR1 LNHDA and CDR2 SQIVND (reference sequence). The CDR3 here is CASRGAGGVNQPQHF. CDR3 bases: TGTGCCAGTAGAGGGGCAGGTGGGGTCAATCAGCCCCAGCATTTT. The full variable domain, its missing parts supplied by reference TRBV19 and TRBJ1-5, is DGGITQSPKYLFRKEGQNVTLSCEQNLNHDAMYWYRQDPGQGLRLIYYSQIVNDFQKGDIAEGYSVSREKKESFPLTVTSAQKNPTAFYLCASRGAGGVNQPQHFGDGTRLSIL.

The chain combines TRBV5-5 with TRBJ2-1; 11 positions agree with TRBD2. CDR1 and CDR2 (germline): SGHKS, YYEKEE (reference sequence). This CDR3 is 14 amino acids long. Trimming cost V 5 bases and J 5 bases; bases outside gene matches: 3. The CDR3: CASRGGLADNEQFF. CDR3 coding DNA: TGTGCCAGCAGGGGGGGACTAGCGGACAATGAGCAGTTCTTC.

V and J are TRBV27 and TRBJ1-1; 7 nucleotides match TRBD1. This CDR3 contains 14 residues. Looked up from germline, CDR1 is MNHEY and CDR2 is SMNVEV (reference sequence). After removal of 7 bases from V and 1 base from J, the junction contained 6 bases not matched to a gene. This CDR3 is CASNKQGKNTEAFF. The CDR3 DNA sequence: TGTGCCAGCAACAAACAGGGGAAGAACACTGAAGCTTTCTTT.

The chain uses TRBV6-4 and TRBJ2-1, with 16 bases aligning to TRBD2. In germline, CDR1 is MRHNA, CDR2 SNTAGT. With V trimmed by 4 bases and J by 10 bases, 7 bases remained unmatched. This CDR3 has 16 amino acids. CDR3 loop: CASSAQAGLAGGEQFF. Here the CDR3 DNA reads TGTGCCAGCAGTGCCCAGGCGGGACTAGCGGGAGGGGAGCAGTTCTTC.

The V gene is TRBV10-3, the J gene TRBJ2-7, with TRBD1 matching over 11 bases. V dropped 10 bases and J dropped 6; count of bases not matched to a gene: 2. The CDR3 contains 11 residues. In germline, CDR1 is ENHRY, CDR2 SYGVKD. In nucleotides, the CDR3 is TGTGCCACCGGGACAGGGGGCGAGCAGTACTTC. Translated: CATGTGGEQYF.

This clone was observed a few times. V gene TRBV6-5 combines with J gene TRBJ1-5; no clear D gene. The germline CDR1 and CDR2 sequences are MNHEY and SVGAGI. Trimming took 6 bases from V and 7 from J, leaving 19 bases between them. The CDR3 has 15 residues. The CDR3 protein is CASSHSPGGLQPQHF. In DNA form, the CDR3 reads TGTGCCAGCAGCCACTCGCCTGGCGGGCTACAGCCCCAGCATTTT.

The chain uses TRBV6-2 or TRBV6-3 and TRBJ1-1; TRBD1 might be the D (5 bases). Trimming took off 0 bases at V and 5 bases at J, with 13 bases between the two ends. CDR1 is MNHEY and CDR2 is SVGEGT in the germline V gene. The CDR3 has 15 residues. In nucleotides, the CDR3 is TGTGCCAGCAGTTACTCTGGGGCGGAGGGGACTGAAGCTTTCTTT. Its protein is CASSYSGAEGTEAFF.

V usage is TRBV19 and J usage is TRBJ2-1; TRBD1 aligns across 7 bases. The junction had 7 bases not matched to a gene; V was cut back by 6 bases and J by 8 bases. The CDR3 is 13 amino acids. Germline V CDR1 and CDR2: LNHDA, SQIVND (reference sequence). The DNA for the CDR3 is TGTGCCAGTAGGTTGACAGGGACCCATGAGCAGTTCTTC. It codes for CASRLTGTHEQFF.

The chain uses TRBV5-4 and TRBJ2-2; a weak D match, TRBD1 (5 bases). Germline lookup yields CDR1 SGHNT and CDR2 YYREEE (reference sequence). The CDR3 runs 14 residues. V shed 0 bases and J shed 5 bases, with 8 bases lying between them. The CDR3, as DNA: TGTGCCAGCAGCTTGGAGTACAGGACCGGGGAGCTGTTTTTT. Translating it yields CASSLEYRTGELFF.

This clone was observed a handful of times. The V call is TRBV11-3, the J call TRBJ1-4; 8 nucleotides align to TRBD1. The CDR3 consists of 13 residues. CDR1 SGHNT and CDR2 YENEEA come from the germline V gene. Germline trimming cut 7 bases from V and 8 bases from J; bases unmatched to any gene: 6. In nucleotides, the CDR3 is TGTGCCAGCAATCCAGGGGGCTCAGAAAAACTGTTTTTT. This gives the protein CASNPGGSEKLFF.

This clone showed up just once. The chain employs TRBV20-1 and TRBJ1-6; D possibly corresponds to TRBD1 (5 bases). Between the trimmed V and J ends, which lost 3 bases and 8 bases, there was a span of 11 bases. The CDR3 has 13 amino acids. The germline V gene encodes CDR1 DFQATT and CDR2 SNEGSKA (reference sequence). The CDR3 nucleotides read TGCAGTGCTAGTGACAGACTAGATTCACCCCTCCACTTT. Encoded protein: CSASDRLDSPLHF.

Notes on this clone: One end of the junction varies from germline; a read error may be responsible. Other DNA sequences within the sample encode an identical CDR3. The V gene is TRBV5-1, the J gene TRBJ1-2, with 12 bases lining up with TRBD1. Germline CDR1 SGHRS, CDR2 YFSETQ. This CDR3 comprises 14 residues. CDR3 coding DNA: TGCGCCAGTAGCTTGGGACAGGGGGCCTATGGCTACACCTTC. It translates to CASSLGQGAYGYTF.

The J gene is TRBJ2-3, the V gene TRBV5-4, with no clear D. CDR1 is SGHNT and CDR2 is YYREEE in the germline V gene (reference sequence). This CDR3 has 13 residues. Trimming stripped 6 bases from V and 8 bases from J, with 16 bases between. CDR3 in amino acids: CASIISRRGTQYF. CDR3 DNA: TGTGCCAGCATCATTTCCCGTAGAGGTACGCAGTATTTT.

This clone was observed a few times. V is TRBV10-2 and J is TRBJ1-1, with 9 bases lining up with TRBD1. Trimming took 6 bases from V and 7 from J; bases not matched to a gene: 9. Germline V CDR1 and CDR2: WSHSY, SAAADI. This CDR3 is built from 14 residues. This CDR3 is CASRDRGGGGEAFF. Here the CDR3 DNA reads TGCGCCAGCAGGGACAGGGGCGGGGGCGGTGAAGCTTTCTTT.